This T cell receptor (beta chain) was sequenced for a study of cytomegalovirus exposure and HLA in healthy donors. Study at large: A later analysis reported the 90 to 150 validation repertoires used the same platform as the 666 first-cohort repertoires.

Study findings and constraints: The authors enumerated around 150 TCR beta chains as linked to cytomegalovirus.

Assay used: immunoSEQ multiplex PCR; TCRdb lists only in-frame clones, some missing. The sample yields approximately 150,000 clones, 87% seen once. The validation cohort, a group of under 150 subjects, included the donors and was separate from the approximately 650-subject first cohort. This clone showed up just once. What it binds is not known. CDR1 and CDR2 (germline): SGHRS, YFSETQ. The CDR3 contains 16 residues. Germline trimming cut 0 bases from V and 1 base from J; bases unmatched to any gene: 1. The chain combines TRBV5-1 with TRBJ2-4; TRBD2 matches 10 bases. This sequence originates from a man between 18 and 35 years old in good health and CMV-seropositive. What was sequenced was PBMCs. The CDR3 reads CASSLASGSAKNIQYF. For the CDR3, the DNA is TGCGCCAGCAGCTTGGCTAGCGGGAGTGCCAAAAACATTCAGTACTTC.